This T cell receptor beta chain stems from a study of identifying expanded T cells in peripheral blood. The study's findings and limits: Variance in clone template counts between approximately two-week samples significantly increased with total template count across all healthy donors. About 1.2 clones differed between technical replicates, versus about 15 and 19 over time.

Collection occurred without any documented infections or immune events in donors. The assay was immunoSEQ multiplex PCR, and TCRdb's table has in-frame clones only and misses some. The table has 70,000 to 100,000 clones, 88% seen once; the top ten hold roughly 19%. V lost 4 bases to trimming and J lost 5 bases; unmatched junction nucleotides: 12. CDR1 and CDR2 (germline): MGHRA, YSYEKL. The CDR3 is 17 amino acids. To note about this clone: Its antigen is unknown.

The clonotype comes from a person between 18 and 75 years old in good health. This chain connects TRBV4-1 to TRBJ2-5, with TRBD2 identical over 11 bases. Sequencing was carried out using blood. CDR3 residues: CASSPRGLAGPWETQYF. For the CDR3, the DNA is TGCGCCAGCAGCCCCCGCGGACTAGCGGGCCCCTGGGAGACCCAGTACTTC.